Described below is a single TCR beta chain sequence and its context. TCRdb fed the 5' RACE reads into MiXCR, producing one record per CDR3 protein. The sample contains about 530,000 distinct CDR3 sequences, about 22% of which appear only once. This record comes from a study of identical twins. This CDR3 spans 15 amino acids. Unmatched junction bases numbered 3, after V lost 3 bases and J lost 1 base. The germline CDR1 and CDR2 sequences are KGHSH and LQKENI. The same data also went into a second study, on yellow fever vaccine responses in identical twins.

Sequencing used CD4+ T cells sorted from blood. The V call is TRBV18, the J call TRBJ2-3; 8 bases fit TRBD2. This receptor was taken from a woman younger than 30 in good health. CDR3 DNA: TGTGCCAGCTCACCGGGACTAGTTGGCACAGATACGCAGTATTTT. Translated, it gives CASSPGLVGTDTQYF.